This TCR beta chain was captured in a study of cytomegalovirus exposure and HLA in healthy donors. Turning to the study itself: Out of fewer than 500 genotyped donors, roughly 78% belonged to the Caucasian-associated ancestry cluster. The study's findings and limits: Sequences of the TCR beta chain were said to predict the HLA-A and HLA-B alleles of most subjects accurately. In a later analysis, TCR beta V- and J-gene trimming was associated with a missense DCLRE1C variant. A later analysis showed HLA-associated TCR beta chains outstripping equally common others in clonal expansion.

Comment on this clone: Its antigen is not identified.

PCR involved 60 Vbeta and 13 Jbeta primers. TCRdb's table, derived via immunoSEQ multiplex PCR, lists solely in-frame clones and lacks some. The sample has some 110,000 clones, nearly 85% seen once; the top ten hold about 5.9%. This receptor was identified in a man younger than 30 in good health and CMV-seronegative. The specimen was PBMCs.

CDR3 coding DNA: TGTGCCAGTAGTCGTTATACAGCATCTCTCTCTGGAAACACCATATATTTT. As protein: CASSRYTASLSGNTIYF. This sequence joins TRBV19 and TRBJ1-3, with unresolved D. V was trimmed by 5 bases and J by 0 bases, leaving 17 bases between them. The CDR3 covers 17 residues. Per germline, CDR1 LNHDA and CDR2 SQIVND (reference sequence).